Listed below are T cell receptor beta chains from one sample, sequenced in a study of response to subunit inactivated influenza vaccine. MiXCR, applied by TCRdb to the RT-PCR reads, yields one record per CDR3 protein. This sample yields 500,000 or so distinct CDR3 sequences, of which roughly 9.8% are seen a single time; 12% belongs to the top ten. The specimen was PBMCs from blood, collected more than 35 days after vaccination. Receptors originate from a man between 50 and 59 years old who received an inactivated influenza vaccine. CDR3s include the opening cysteine and the closing phenylalanine or tryptophan. The D gene is left open where the match is weak. The size entry is marked missing in some rows and otherwise reads once, few, many or a size class.

cdr3_length clone_size j_call d_call v_call cdr3_aa cdr3_nt
12 few TRBJ2-7 . TRBV28 CASSLVLSEQYF TGTGCCAGCAGTTTAGTTCTCTCCGAGCAGTACTTC
17 . TRBJ1-5 TRBD1 TRBV5-1 CASSCRDRVGSFKPQHF TGCGCCAGCAGCTGCCGGGACAGGGTCGGGTCGTTCAAGCCCCAGCATTTT
11 many TRBJ2-1 . TRBV29-1 CSHPGLNEQFF TGCAGCCACCCCGGCCTAAATGAGCAGTTCTTC
16 . TRBJ1-1 TRBD1 TRBV5-1 CASSLGTGGADTEAFF TGCGCCAGCAGCCTCGGGACAGGGGGCGCGGACACTGAAGCTTTCTTT
16 many TRBJ2-7 . TRBV5-1 CASSFYGRDTGHEQYF TGCGCCAGCAGCTTTTACGGGCGGGACACAGGACACGAGCAGTACTTC
14 . TRBJ1-4 . TRBV6-1 CASSQTSRGEKLFF TGTGCCAGCAGTCAGACGTCAAGGGGTGAAAAACTGTTTTTT
15 few TRBJ2-7 TRBD2 TRBV9 CASSVDAGDWREQYF TGTGCCAGCAGCGTAGACGCGGGAGATTGGCGCGAGCAGTACTTC
15 few TRBJ2-3 . TRBV29-1 CSVADQGSRLDTQYF TGCAGCGTTGCGGATCAGGGTTCCCGGTTGGATACGCAGTATTTT
15 . TRBJ2-7 TRBD2 TRBV7-6 CASSPMTSGTYEQYF TGTGCCAGCAGCCCAATGACTAGCGGTACCTACGAGCAGTACTTC
16 few TRBJ2-7 . TRBV12-3/TRBV12-4 CASSPAGRGSSYEQYF TGTGCCAGCAGTCCAGCGGGTAGGGGCAGCTCCTACGAGCAGTACTTC
16 few TRBJ2-1 TRBD2 TRBV12-3/TRBV12-4 CASSFPLVAGDKGQFF TGTGCCAGCAGTTTCCCTTTGGTAGCGGGGGACAAGGGGCAGTTCTTC
13 few TRBJ1-2 TRBD1 TRBV3-1 CASSLTGAGGYTF TGTGCCAGCAGCCTCACAGGGGCGGGAGGCTACACCTTC
15 few TRBJ2-1 . TRBV7-9 CASINGQIAYNEQFF TGTGCCAGCATAAACGGACAGATTGCCTACAATGAGCAGTTCTTC
15 . TRBJ1-1 TRBD1 TRBV5-1 CASSFHRGRGTEAFF TGCGCCAGCAGCTTTCACAGGGGAAGGGGCACTGAAGCTTTCTTT
14 few TRBJ1-1 . TRBV12-3/TRBV12-4 CASSFQAVNTEAFF TGTGCCAGCAGTTTCCAGGCTGTGAACACTGAAGCTTTCTTT
11 . TRBJ2-7 . TRBV20-1 CSAATSREQYF TGCAGTGCTGCCACCTCCCGCGAGCAGTACTTC
17 . TRBJ2-2 TRBD1 TRBV7-9 CASSYERTGGWTGELFF TGTGCCAGCAGCTATGAAAGGACAGGGGGGTGGACCGGGGAGCTGTTTTTT
18 few TRBJ2-1 TRBD2 TRBV9 CASSVYGGVKYSYNEQFF TGTGCCAGCAGCGTTTACGGGGGGGTGAAATACTCCTACAATGAGCAGTTCTTC
14 many TRBJ2-7 . TRBV9 CASSVFGGVDEQYF TGTGCCAGCAGCGTCTTCGGAGGGGTGGACGAGCAGTACTTC
10 many TRBJ1-2 . TRBV20-1 CSARETAGTF TGCAGTGCTAGAGAGACCGCGGGCACCTTC
14 many TRBJ1-6 TRBD1 TRBV3-1 CASTDRASNSPLHF TGTGCCAGCACCGACAGGGCCTCTAATTCACCCCTCCACTTT
16 . TRBJ2-3 . TRBV7-9 CASSLVVTALTDTQYF TGTGCCAGCAGCTTAGTAGTGACAGCCCTCACAGATACGCAGTATTTT
15 . TRBJ2-7 . TRBV11-1 CASSFAQGPSYEQYF TGTGCCAGCAGCTTTGCGCAGGGGCCTTCCTACGAGCAGTACTTC
13 . TRBJ2-3 . TRBV25-1 CATRQAGADTQYF TGTGCCACCAGACAGGCGGGCGCAGATACGCAGTATTTT
15 . TRBJ2-5 . TRBV7-2 CASSRQTGRQETQYF TGTGCCAGCAGCAGGCAGACAGGGAGGCAAGAGACCCAGTACTTC
15 few TRBJ2-3 . TRBV7-2 CASSLGGQHTDTQYF TGTGCCAGCAGCTTAGGTGGACAGCACACAGATACGCAGTATTTT
15 few TRBJ1-1 . TRBV6-5 CASSFPTAMNTEAFF TGTGCCAGCAGTTTCCCGACAGCCATGAACACTGAAGCTTTCTTT
11 many TRBJ2-5 . TRBV18 CASSPGETQYF TGTGCCAGCAGCCCCGGGGAGACCCAGTACTTC
13 many TRBJ1-2 . TRBV12-3/TRBV12-4 CASSLRGNYGYTF TGTGCCAGCAGTTTAAGGGGAAACTATGGCTACACCTTC
13 . TRBJ1-1 . TRBV20-1 CSAPGLVNTEAFF TGCAGTGCCCCAGGCTTAGTGAACACTGAAGCTTTCTTT
17 few TRBJ2-4 TRBD1 TRBV2 CASSETGGGWAKNIQYF TGTGCCAGCAGTGAGACAGGGGGCGGATGGGCCAAAAACATTCAGTACTTC
13 few TRBJ2-2 . TRBV12-3/TRBV12-4 CASSPARSGELFF TGTGCCAGCAGTCCCGCGAGGTCCGGGGAGCTGTTTTTT
13 many TRBJ1-4 . TRBV12-3/TRBV12-4 CASSFRAEEKLFF TGTGCCAGCAGTTTCAGGGCGGAGGAAAAACTGTTTTTT
14 few TRBJ1-2 TRBD1 TRBV28 CASSPRTGWGGYTF TGTGCCAGCAGTCCTCGGACAGGGTGGGGAGGCTACACCTTC
19 . TRBJ2-6 . TRBV6-1 CASRPWGAGRTIGANVLTF TGTGCCAGCAGACCCTGGGGGGCAGGGAGAACGATCGGGGCCAACGTCCTGACTTTC
14 . TRBJ2-7 TRBD1 TRBV15 CATSRGTEFYEQYF TGTGCCACCAGCAGGGGGACAGAGTTCTACGAGCAGTACTTC
14 . TRBJ2-7 TRBD2 TRBV2 CASSPPGGRSEQYF TGTGCCAGCAGTCCGCCGGGAGGAAGGAGCGAGCAGTACTTC
18 . TRBJ2-2 TRBD1 TRBV6-6 CASSRHRDRPPNTGELFF TGTGCCAGCAGTCGTCACCGGGACAGGCCCCCGAACACCGGGGAGCTGTTTTTT
16 few TRBJ2-1 TRBD2 TRBV7-2 CASSSPIAGGYDEQFF TGTGCCAGCAGCTCGCCTATAGCGGGAGGGTACGATGAGCAGTTCTTC